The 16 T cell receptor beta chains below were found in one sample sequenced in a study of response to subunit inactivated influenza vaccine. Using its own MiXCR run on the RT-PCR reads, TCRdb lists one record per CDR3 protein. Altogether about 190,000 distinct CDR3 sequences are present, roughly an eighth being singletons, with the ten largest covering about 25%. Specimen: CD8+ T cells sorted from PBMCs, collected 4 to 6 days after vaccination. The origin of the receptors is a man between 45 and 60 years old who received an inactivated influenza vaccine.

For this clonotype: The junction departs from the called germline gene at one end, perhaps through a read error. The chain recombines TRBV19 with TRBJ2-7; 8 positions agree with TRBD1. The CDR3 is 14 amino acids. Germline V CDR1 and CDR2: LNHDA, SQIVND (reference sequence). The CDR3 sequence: CASIIRDRTYEQYF. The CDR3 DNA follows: TGTGCCAGTATTATAAGGGACAGGACCTACGAGCAGTACTTC.

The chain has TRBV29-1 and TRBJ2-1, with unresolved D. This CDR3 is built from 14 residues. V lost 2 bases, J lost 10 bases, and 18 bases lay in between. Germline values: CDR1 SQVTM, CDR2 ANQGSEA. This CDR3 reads CSVEYLTRGEEQFF. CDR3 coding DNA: TGCAGCGTTGAATACCTGACGCGCGGAGAGGAGCAGTTCTTC.

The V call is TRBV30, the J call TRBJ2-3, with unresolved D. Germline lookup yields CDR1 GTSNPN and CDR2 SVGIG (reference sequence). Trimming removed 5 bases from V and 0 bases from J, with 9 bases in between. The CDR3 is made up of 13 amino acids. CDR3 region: CAWAGPSTDTQYF. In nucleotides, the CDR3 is TGTGCCTGGGCCGGGCCCAGCACAGATACGCAGTATTTT.

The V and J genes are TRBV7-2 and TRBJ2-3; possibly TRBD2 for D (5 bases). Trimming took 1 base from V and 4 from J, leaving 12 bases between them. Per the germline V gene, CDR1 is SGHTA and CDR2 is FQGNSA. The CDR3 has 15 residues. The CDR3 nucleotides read TGTGCCAGCAGCTTAGTCGGGCCTAGCCCAGATACGCAGTATTTT. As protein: CASSLVGPSPDTQYF.

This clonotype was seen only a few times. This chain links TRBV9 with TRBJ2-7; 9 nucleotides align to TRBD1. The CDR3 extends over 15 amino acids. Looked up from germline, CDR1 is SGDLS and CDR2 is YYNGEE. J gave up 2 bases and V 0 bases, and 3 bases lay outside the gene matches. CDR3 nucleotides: TGTGCCAGCAGCGTAGGGGGACAGGGTCCCTACGAGCAGTACTTC. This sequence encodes CASSVGGQGPYEQYF.

CDR3 sequence (DNA): TGTGCCAGCAGCCAGGTGGGGGGCGGGATGGCCATAAATGAGCAGTTCTTC. It is translated as CASSQVGGGMAINEQFF. This chain connects TRBV7-8 to TRBJ2-1, with D perhaps TRBD1 or TRBD2 (6 bases each). The V gene's germline CDR1 is SGHVS and CDR2 FQNEAQ. Trimming removed 5 bases from V and 7 bases from J, with 24 bases in between. There are 17 residues in the CDR3.

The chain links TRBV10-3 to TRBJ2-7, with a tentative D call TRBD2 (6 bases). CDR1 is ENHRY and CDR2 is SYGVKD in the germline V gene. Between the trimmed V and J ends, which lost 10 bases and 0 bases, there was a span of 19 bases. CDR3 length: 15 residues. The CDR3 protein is CATQEGQVSSYEQYF. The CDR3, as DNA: TGTGCCACCCAGGAGGGGCAGGTTAGCTCCTACGAGCAGTACTTC.

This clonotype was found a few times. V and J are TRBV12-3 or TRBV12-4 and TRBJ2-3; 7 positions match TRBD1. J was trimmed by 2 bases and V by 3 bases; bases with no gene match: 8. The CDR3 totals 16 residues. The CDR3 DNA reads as TGTGCCAGCAGTTTCTACAGGGGTGGGCCCACAGATACGCAGTATTTT. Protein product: CASSFYRGGPTDTQYF.

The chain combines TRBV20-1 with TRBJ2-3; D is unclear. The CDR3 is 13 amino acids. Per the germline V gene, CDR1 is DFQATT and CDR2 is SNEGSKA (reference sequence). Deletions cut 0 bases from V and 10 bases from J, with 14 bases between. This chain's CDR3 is CSARELLRGAQYF. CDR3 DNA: TGCAGTGCTAGAGAGCTCTTACGAGGTGCGCAGTATTTT.

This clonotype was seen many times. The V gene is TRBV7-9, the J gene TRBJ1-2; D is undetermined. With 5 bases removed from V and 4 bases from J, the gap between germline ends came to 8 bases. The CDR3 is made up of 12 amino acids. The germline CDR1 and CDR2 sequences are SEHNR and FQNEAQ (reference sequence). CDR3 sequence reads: CASSLNSYGYTF. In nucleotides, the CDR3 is TGTGCCAGCAGCCTCAACAGCTATGGCTACACCTTC.

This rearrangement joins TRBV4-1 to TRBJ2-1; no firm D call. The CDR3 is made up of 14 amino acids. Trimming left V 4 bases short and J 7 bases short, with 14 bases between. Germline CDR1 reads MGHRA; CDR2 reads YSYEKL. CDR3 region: CASSLVKDVNEQFF. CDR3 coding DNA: TGCGCCAGCAGCCTCGTTAAAGACGTTAATGAGCAGTTCTTC.

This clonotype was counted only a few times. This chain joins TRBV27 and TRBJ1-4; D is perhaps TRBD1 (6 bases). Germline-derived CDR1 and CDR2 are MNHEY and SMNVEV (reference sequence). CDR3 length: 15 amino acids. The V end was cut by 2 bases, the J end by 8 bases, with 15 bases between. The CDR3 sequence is CASSLRGGALEKLFF. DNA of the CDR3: TGTGCCAGCAGTTTAAGGGGGGGCGCCTTGGAAAAACTGTTTTTT.

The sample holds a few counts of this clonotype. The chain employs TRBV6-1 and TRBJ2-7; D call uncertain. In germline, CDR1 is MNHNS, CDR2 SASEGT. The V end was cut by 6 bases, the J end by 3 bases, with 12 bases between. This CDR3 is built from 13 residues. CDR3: CASRTSHHYEQYF. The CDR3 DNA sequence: TGTGCCAGCAGAACTTCCCACCACTACGAGCAGTACTTC.

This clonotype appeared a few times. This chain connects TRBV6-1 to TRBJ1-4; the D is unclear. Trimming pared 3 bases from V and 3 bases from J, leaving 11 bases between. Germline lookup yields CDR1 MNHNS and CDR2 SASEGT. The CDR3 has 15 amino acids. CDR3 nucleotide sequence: TGTGCCAGCAGTGACGGCGGGGTATCTAATGAAAAACTGTTTTTT. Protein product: CASSDGGVSNEKLFF.

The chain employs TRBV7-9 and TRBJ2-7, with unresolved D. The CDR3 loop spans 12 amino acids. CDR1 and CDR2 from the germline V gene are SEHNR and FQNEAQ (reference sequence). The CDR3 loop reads CMVAPMTYEQYF. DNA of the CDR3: TGTATGGTGGCCCCAATGACCTACGAGCAGTACTTC. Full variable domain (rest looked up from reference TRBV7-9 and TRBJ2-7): DTGVSQNPRHKITKRGQNVTFRCDPISEHNRLYWYRQTLGQGPEFLTYFQNEAQLEKSRLLSDRFSAERPKGSFSTLEIQRTEQGDSAMYLCMVAPMTYEQYFGPGTRLTVT.

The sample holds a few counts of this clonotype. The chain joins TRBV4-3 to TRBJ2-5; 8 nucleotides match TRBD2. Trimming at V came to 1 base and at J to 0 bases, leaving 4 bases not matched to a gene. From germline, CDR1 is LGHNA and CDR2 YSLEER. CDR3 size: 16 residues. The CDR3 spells CASSQVGSGDQETQYF. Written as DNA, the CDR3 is TGCGCCAGCAGCCAAGTTGGTAGCGGGGACCAAGAGACCCAGTACTTC.